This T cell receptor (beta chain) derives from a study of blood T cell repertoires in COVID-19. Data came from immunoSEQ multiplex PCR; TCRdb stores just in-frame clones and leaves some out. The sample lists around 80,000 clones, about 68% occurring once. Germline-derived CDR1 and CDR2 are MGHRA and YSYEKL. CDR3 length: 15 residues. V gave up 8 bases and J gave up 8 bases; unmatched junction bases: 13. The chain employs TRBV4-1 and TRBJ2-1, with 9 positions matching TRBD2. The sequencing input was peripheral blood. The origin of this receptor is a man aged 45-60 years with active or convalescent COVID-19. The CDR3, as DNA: TGCGCCAGCGGGGCCTGGCTAGCGGGGAAAGATGAGCAGTTCTTC. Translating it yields CASGAWLAGKDEQFF.